The present TCR beta chain was sequenced within a study of graft-versus-host responses after intestinal transplantation. Study information: For approximately three years after anti-thymocyte globulin induction, all recipients took tacrolimus and steroids.

Trimming removed 4 bases from V and 7 bases from J; junction bases left unmatched: 14. CDR3 length: 16 residues. From germline, CDR1 is SGHKS and CDR2 YYEKEE (reference sequence). As concerns this clone: Its specificity is not known.

Study findings and constraints: Graft-versus-host to host-versus-graft clonal ratios in allografts were high in patients with graft-donor T cell macrochimerism. With peak circulating GvH clone levels came an association with early post-transplant HvG declines.

Clones were sequenced by immunoSEQ multiplex PCR, and TCRdb holds only the in-frame ones, with some missing. The table records about 38,000 clones, roughly 80% of them present only once. The chain employs TRBV5-5 and TRBJ2-1, with 7 bases aligning to TRBD2. This TCR came from a human patient who received an intestinal transplant, so some T cells may come from the graft donor. Specimen: PBMCs, collected about 990 days after transplant. Here the CDR3 DNA reads TGTGCCAGCAGCCCCCCCGGGGGAGCGGGGCCGAATGAGCAGTTCTTC. It specifies CASSPPGGAGPNEQFF.